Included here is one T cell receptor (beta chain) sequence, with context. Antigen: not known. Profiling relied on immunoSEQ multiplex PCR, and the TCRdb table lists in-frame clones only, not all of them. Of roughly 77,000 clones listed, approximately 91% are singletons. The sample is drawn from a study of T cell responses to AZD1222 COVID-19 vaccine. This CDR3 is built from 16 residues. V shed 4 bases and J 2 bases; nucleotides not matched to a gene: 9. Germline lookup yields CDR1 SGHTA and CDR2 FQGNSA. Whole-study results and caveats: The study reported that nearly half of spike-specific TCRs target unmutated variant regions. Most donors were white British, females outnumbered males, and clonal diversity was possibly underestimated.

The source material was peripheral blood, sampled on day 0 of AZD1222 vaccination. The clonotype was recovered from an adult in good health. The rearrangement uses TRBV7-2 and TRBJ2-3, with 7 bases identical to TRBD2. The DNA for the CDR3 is TGTGCCAGCAGCTGGCAAGCGGGGACCTCCACAGATACGCAGTATTTT. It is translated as CASSWQAGTSTDTQYF. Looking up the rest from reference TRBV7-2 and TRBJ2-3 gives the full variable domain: GAGVSQSPSNKVTEKGKDVELRCDPISGHTALYWYRQSLGQGLEFLIYFQGNSAPDKSGLPSDRFSAERTGGSVSTLTIQRTQQEDSAVYLCASSWQAGTSTDTQYFGPGTRLTVL.